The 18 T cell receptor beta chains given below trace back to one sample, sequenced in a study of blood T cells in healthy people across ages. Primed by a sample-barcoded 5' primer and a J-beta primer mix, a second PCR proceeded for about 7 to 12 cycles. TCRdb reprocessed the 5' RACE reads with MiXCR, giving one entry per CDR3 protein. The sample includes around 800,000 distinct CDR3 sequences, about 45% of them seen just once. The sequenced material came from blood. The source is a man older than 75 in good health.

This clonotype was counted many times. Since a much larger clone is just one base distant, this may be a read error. The CDR3 sequence: CASSVDLGPYEQYF. The CDR3 DNA follows: TGCGCCAGCAGCGTGGACCTAGGTCCCTACGAGCAGTACTTC. J is TRBJ2-7 and V is TRBV5-1, with no clear D. CDR3 length: 14 amino acids. Per the germline V gene, CDR1 is SGHRS and CDR2 is YFSETQ. The ends were cut back, 4 bases at V and 2 bases at J, with 13 bases in the middle.

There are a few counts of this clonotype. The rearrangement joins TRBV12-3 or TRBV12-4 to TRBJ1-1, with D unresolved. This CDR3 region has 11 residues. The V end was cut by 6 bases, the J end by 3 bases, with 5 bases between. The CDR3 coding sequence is TGTGCCAGCAGGGTCTACACTGAAGCTTTCTTT. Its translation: CASRVYTEAFF.

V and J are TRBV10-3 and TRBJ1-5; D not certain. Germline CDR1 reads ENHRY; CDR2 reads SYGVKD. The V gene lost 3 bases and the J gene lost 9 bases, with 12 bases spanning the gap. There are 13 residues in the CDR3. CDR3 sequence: CAISDLASGPQHF. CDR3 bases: TGTGCCATCAGTGATTTAGCCTCGGGGCCCCAGCATTTT.

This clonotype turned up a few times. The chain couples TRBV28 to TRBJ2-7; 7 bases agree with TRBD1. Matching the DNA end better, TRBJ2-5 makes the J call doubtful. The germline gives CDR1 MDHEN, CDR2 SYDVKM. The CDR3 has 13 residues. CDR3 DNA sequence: TGTGCCAGCAGGCTGATCAGGGGGGAGACCCAGTACTTC. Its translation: CASRLIRGETQYF.

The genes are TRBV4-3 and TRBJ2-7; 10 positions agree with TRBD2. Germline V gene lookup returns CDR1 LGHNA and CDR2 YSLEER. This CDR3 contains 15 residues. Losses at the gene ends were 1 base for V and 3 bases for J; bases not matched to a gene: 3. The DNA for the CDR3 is TGCGCCAGCAGCCAAGCCTTAGCGGGAGGCTACGAGCAGTACGTC. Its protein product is CASSQALAGGYEQYV.

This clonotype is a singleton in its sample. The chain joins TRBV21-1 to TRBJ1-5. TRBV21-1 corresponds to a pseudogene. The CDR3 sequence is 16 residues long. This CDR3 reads CASSPTQARSDQPQHF. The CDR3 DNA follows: TGTGCCAGCAGCCCGACCCAGGCAAGATCGGATCAGCCCCAGCATTTT.

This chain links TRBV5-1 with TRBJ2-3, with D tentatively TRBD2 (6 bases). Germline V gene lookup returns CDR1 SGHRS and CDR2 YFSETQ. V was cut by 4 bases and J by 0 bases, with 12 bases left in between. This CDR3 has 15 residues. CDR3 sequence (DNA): TGCGCCAGCAGCGATTCGGGAGCGAGCACAGATACGCAGTATTTT. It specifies CASSDSGASTDTQYF.

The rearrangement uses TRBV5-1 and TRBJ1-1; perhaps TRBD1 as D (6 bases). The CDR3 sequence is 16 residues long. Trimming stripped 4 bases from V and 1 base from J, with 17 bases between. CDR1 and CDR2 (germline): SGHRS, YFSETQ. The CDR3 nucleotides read TGCGCCAGCAGCCCGTTAAGGGGGTCGGGGAACACTGAAGCTTTCTTT. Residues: CASSPLRGSGNTEAFF.

This CDR3 reads CSAQAGTSEDEQFF. The DNA for the CDR3 is TGCAGTGCTCAAGCCGGGACTAGTGAGGATGAGCAGTTCTTC. This chain uses TRBV20-1 with TRBJ2-1; 8 bases are a match to TRBD2. The V segment lost 5 bases and the J segment 8 bases; nucleotides outside the gene matches: 11. Per the germline V gene, CDR1 is DFQATT and CDR2 is SNEGSKA (reference sequence). The CDR3 contains 14 residues.

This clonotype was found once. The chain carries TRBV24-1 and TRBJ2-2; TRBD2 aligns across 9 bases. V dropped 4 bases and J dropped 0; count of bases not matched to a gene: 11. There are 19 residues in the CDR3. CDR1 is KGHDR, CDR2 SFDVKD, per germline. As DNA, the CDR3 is TGTGCCACCAGTGAAAAGACTAGCGGCCCCCGATCGAACACCGGGGAGCTGTTTTTT. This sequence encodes CATSEKTSGPRSNTGELFF.

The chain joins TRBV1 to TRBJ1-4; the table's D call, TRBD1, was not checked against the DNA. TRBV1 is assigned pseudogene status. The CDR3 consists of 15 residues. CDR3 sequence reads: CTSSPRQWTNEKLFF. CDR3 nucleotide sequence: TGCACCAGCAGCCCCAGACAGTGGACTAATGAAAAACTGTTTTTT.

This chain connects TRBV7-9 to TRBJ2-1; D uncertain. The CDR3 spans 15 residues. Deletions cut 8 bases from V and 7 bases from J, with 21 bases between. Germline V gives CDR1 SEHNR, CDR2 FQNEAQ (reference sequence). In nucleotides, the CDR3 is TGTGCCAGCGGAAAACCAGAAGCAGTGGGGAATGAGCAGTTCTTC. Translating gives CASGKPEAVGNEQFF.

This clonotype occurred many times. The DNA for the CDR3 is TGTGCCAGCAGCCCCGGACTAGCGGGAGTCAACGAGCAGTACTTC. Translated, it gives CASSPGLAGVNEQYF. The rearrangement links TRBV7-6 to TRBJ2-7; 13 nucleotides line up with TRBD2. This CDR3 has 15 amino acids. V trimming: 5 bases; J trimming: 5 bases; junction bases outside the gene matches: 6. Per germline, CDR1 SGHVS and CDR2 FNYEAQ.

The CDR3 nucleotides are TGTGCCAGCACCCCAAGTTCGGCGGGAGGCTCCTACGAGCAGTACTTC. Residues: CASTPSSAGGSYEQYF. This chain joins TRBV28 and TRBJ2-7; the match to TRBD2 covers 8 bases. Germline V gives CDR1 MDHEN, CDR2 SYDVKM. This CDR3 contains 16 residues. V was pared by 7 bases and J by 0 bases, with 11 bases of the junction left unmatched. The entire variable domain, with the rest obtained from reference TRBV28 and TRBJ2-7, is as follows: DVKVTQSSRYLVKRTGEKVFLECVQDMDHENMFWYRQDPGLGLRLIYFSYDVKMKEKGDIPEGYSVSREKKERFSLILESASTNQTSMYLCASTPSSAGGSYEQYFGPGTRLTVT.

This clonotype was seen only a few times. In DNA, the CDR3 is TGCAGTGCTAGAGATGAAGTAATCAAAAACATTCAGTACTTC. Its translation is CSARDEVIKNIQYF. V gene TRBV20-1 combines with J gene TRBJ2-4; D is unclear. This CDR3 spans 14 amino acids. CDR1 and CDR2 (germline): DFQATT, SNEGSKA (reference sequence). V dropped 0 bases and J dropped 3 bases, with 9 bases sitting between them.

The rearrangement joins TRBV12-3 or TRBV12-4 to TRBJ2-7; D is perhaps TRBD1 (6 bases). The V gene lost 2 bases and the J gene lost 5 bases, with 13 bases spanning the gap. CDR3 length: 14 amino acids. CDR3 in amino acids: CASSLQGFSDEQYF. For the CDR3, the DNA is TGTGCCAGCAGTTTACAGGGGTTTAGCGACGAGCAGTACTTC.

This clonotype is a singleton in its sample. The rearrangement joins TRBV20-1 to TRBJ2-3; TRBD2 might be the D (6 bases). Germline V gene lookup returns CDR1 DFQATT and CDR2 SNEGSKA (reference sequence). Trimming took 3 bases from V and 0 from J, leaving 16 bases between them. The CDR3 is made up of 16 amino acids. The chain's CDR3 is CSARRSGYPSTDTQYF. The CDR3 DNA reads TGCAGTGCTAGGAGAAGCGGGTACCCTAGCACAGATACGCAGTATTTT.

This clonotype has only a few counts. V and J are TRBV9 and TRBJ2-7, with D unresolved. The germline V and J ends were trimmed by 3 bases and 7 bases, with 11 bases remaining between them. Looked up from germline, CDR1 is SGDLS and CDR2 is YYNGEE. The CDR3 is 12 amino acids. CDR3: CASSDQSHEQYF. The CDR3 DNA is TGTGCCAGCAGCGACCAGTCCCATGAGCAGTACTTC.